This TCR beta chain was identified during a study of T cells in narcolepsy. Overall study results and limits: Autoreactive HCRT-specific and TRIB2-specific clonotypes were marked in same-patient CSF-versus-blood CD4+ comparisons.

Some clones are missing from TCRdb's copy, which holds only in-frame ones; the method was immunoSEQ multiplex PCR. The data contain approximately 35,000 clones, about 85% of them singletons. CDR3 size: 13 residues. The V end lost 0 bases, the J end lost 6 bases, and 9 bases lay between the germline ends. CDR1 is SGHRS and CDR2 is YFSETQ in the germline V gene. Turning to this clone: Its antigen is currently unknown.

V gene TRBV5-1 combines with J gene TRBJ2-5; D is undetermined. The material sequenced was CD45RA- memory CD4+ T cells from PBMCs. This clonotype was obtained from a human donor with narcolepsy. The CDR3 bases are TGCGCCAGCAGCTTGGCCCTCCTGCAGACCCAGTACTTC. It specifies CASSLALLQTQYF.